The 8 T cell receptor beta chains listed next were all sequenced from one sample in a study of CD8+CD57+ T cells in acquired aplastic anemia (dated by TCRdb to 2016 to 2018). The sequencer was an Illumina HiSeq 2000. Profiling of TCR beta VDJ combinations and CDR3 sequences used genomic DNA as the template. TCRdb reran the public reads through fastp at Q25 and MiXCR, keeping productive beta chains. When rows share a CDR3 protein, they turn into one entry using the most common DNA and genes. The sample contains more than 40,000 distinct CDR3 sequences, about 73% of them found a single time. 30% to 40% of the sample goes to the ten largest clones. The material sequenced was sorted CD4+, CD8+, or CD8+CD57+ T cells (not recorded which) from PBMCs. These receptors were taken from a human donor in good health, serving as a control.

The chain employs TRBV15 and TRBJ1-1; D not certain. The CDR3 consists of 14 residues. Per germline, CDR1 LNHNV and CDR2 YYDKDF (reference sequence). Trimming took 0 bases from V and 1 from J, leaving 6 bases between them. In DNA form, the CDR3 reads TGTGCCACCAGCAGAGAAGCGGAGAACACTGAAGCTTTCTTT. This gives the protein CATSREAENTEAFF.

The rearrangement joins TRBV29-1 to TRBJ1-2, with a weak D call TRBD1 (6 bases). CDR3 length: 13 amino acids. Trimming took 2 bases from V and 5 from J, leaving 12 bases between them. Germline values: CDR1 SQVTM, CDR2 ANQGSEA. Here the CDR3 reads CSVEFRGGYGYTF. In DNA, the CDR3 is TGCAGCGTTGAATTCAGGGGAGGGTATGGCTACACCTTC.

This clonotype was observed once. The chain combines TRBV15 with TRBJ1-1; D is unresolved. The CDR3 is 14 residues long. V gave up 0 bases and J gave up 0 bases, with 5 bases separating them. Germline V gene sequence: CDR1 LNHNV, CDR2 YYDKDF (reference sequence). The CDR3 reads CATSRDWVNTEAFF. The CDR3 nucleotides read TGTGCCACCAGCAGAGATTGGGTGAACACTGAAGCTTTCTTT. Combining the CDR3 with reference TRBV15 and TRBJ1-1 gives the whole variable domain DAMVIQNPRYQVTQFGKPVTLSCSQTLNHNVMYWYQQKSSQAPKLLFHYYDKDFNNEADTPDNFQSRRPNTSFCFLDIRSPGLGDTAMYLCATSRDWVNTEAFFGQGTRLTVV.

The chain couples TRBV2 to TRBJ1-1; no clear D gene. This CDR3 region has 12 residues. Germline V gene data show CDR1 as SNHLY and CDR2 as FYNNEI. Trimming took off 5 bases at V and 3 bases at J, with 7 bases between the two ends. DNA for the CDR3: TGTGCCAGCAGTATCACAGACACTGAAGCTTTCTTT. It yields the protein CASSITDTEAFF.

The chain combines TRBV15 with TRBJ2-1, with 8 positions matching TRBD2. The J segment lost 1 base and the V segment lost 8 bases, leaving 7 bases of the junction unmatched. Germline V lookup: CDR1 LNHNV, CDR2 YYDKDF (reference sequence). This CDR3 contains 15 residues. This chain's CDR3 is CATVEAGGSYNEQFF. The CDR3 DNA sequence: TGTGCCACCGTGGAGGCGGGGGGATCCTACAATGAGCAGTTCTTC.

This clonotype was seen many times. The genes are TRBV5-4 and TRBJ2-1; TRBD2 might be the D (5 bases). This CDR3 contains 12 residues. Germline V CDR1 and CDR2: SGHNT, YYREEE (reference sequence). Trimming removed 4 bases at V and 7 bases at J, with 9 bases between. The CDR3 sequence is CASSALGNEQFF. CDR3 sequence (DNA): TGTGCCAGCAGCGCACTAGGGAATGAGCAGTTCTTC.

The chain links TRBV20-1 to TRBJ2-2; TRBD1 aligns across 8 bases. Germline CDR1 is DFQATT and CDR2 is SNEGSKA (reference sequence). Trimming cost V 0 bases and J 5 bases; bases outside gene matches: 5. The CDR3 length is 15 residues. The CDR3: CSARDGRTGTGELFF. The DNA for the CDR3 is TGCAGTGCTAGAGACGGTCGGACAGGGACCGGGGAGCTGTTTTTT.

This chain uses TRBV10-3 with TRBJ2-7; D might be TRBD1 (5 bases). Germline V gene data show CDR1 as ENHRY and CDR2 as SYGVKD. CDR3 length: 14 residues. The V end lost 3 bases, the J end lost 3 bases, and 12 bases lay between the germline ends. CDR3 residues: CAISERREFYEQYF. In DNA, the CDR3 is TGTGCCATCAGTGAACGCAGGGAATTCTACGAGCAGTACTTC.